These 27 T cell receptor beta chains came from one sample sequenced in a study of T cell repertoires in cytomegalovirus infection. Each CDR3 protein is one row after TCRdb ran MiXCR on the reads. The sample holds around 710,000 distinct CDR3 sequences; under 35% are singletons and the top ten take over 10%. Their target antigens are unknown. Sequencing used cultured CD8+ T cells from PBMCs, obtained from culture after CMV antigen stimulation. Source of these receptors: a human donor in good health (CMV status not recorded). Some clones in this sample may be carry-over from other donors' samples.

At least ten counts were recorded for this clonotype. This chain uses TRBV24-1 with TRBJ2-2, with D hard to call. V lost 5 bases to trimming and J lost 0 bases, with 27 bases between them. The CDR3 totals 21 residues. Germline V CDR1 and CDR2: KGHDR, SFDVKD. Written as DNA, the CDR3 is TGTGCCACCAGTGCCCACCTTTGGAAGGTTAGAGGAGAGACGAACACCGGGGAGCTGTTTTTT. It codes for CATSAHLWKVRGETNTGELFF.

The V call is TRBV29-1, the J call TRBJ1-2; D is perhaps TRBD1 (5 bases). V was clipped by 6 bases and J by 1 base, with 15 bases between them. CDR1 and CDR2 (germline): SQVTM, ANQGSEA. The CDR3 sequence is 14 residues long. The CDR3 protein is CSVSPRQNNYGYTF. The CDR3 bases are TGCAGCGTCAGCCCGAGACAGAATAACTATGGCTACACCTTC.

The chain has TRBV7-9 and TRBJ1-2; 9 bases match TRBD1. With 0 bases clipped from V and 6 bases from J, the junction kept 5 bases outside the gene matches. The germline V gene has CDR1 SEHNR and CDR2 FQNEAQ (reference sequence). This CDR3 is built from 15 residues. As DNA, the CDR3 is TGTGCCAGCAGCTTAGCGGAGGGGACAGGGCATGGCTACACCTTC. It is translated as CASSLAEGTGHGYTF. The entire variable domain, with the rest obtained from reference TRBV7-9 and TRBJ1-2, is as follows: DTGVSQNPRHKITKRGQNVTFRCDPISEHNRLYWYRQTLGQGPEFLTYFQNEAQLEKSRLLSDRFSAERPKGSFSTLEIQRTEQGDSAMYLCASSLAEGTGHGYTFGSGTRLTVV.

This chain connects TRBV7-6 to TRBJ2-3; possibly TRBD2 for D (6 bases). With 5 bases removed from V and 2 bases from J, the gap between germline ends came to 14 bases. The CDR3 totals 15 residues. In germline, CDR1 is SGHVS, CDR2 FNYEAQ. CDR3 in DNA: TGTGCCAGCAGCCGCTTTGCGGGGACCACAGATACGCAGTATTTT. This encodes CASSRFAGTTDTQYF.

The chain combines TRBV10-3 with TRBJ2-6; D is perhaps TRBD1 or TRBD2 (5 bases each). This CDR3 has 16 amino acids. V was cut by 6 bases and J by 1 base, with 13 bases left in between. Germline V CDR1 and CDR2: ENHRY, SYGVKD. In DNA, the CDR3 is TGTGCCATCAGAGTAACAGGCGGGTCTGGGGCCAACGTCCTGACTTTC. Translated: CAIRVTGGSGANVLTF.

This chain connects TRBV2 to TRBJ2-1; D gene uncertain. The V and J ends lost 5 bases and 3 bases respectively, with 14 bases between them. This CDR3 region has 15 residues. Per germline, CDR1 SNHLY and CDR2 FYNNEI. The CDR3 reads CASSKDGISYNEQFF. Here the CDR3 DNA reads TGTGCCAGCAGTAAAGACGGAATTAGCTACAATGAGCAGTTCTTC.

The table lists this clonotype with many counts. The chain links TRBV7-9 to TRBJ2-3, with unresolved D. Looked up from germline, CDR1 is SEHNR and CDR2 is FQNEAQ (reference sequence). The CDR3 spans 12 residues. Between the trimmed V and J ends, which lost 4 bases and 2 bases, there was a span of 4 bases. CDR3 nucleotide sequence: TGTGCCAGCAGCTACCTCACAGATACGCAGTATTTT. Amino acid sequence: CASSYLTDTQYF.

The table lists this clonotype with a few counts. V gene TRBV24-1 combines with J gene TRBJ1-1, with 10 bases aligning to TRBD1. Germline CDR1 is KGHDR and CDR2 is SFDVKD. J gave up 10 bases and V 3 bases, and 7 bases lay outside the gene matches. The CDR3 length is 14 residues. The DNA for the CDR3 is TGTGCCACCAGTGATACCGGGACAGGGGAAGCAGCTTTCTTT. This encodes CATSDTGTGEAAFF.

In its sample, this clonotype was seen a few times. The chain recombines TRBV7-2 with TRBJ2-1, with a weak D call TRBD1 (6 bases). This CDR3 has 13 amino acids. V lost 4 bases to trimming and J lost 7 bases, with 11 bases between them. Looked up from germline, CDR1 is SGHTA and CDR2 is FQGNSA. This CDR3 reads CASSSQGLNEQFF. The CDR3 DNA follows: TGTGCCAGCAGCTCGCAGGGGTTGAATGAGCAGTTCTTC.

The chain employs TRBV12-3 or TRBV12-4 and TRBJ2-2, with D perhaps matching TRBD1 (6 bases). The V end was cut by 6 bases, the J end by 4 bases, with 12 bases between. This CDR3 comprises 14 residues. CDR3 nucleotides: TGTGCCAGCAGGATCGGGACAACCACCGGGGAGCTGTTTTTT. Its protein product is CASRIGTTTGELFF.

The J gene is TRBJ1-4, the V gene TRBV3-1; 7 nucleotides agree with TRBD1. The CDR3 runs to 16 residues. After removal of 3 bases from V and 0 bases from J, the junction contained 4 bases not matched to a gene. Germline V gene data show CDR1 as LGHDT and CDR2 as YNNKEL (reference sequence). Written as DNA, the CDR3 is TGTGCCAGCAGCCATTGGGACAGTGCAACTAATGAAAAACTGTTTTTT. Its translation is CASSHWDSATNEKLFF.

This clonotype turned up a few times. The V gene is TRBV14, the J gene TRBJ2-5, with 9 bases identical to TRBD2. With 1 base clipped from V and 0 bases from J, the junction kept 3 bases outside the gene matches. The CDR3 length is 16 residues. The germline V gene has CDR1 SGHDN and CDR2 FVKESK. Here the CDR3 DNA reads TGTGCCAGCAGCCAAGGAGCGGGGGGTTACCAAGAGACCCAGTACTTC. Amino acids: CASSQGAGGYQETQYF.

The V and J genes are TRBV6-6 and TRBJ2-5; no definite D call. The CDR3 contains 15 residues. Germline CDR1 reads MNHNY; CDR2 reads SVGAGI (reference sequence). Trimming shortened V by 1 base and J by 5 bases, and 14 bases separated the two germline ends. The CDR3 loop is CASSYWGPLGETQYF. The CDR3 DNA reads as TGTGCCAGCAGTTACTGGGGTCCCCTCGGGGAGACCCAGTACTTC.

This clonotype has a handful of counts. DNA of the CDR3: TGTGCCAGCAACCCACTAGCGGGGGGAGATACGCAGTATTTT. This translates into CASNPLAGGDTQYF. This rearrangement joins TRBV6-5 to TRBJ2-3; the match to TRBD2 covers 12 bases. CDR3 length: 14 amino acids. J was trimmed by 5 bases and V by 7 bases; bases with no gene match: 4. Germline V CDR1 and CDR2: MNHEY, SVGAGI.

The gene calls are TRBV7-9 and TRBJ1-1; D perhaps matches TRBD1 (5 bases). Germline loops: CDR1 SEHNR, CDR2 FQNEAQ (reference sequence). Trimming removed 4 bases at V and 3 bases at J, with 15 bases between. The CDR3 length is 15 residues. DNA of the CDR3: TGTGCCAGCAGCTCTTTCCTGTTAGGGGACACTGAAGCTTTCTTT. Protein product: CASSSFLLGDTEAFF.

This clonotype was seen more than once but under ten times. In DNA, the CDR3 is TGTGCCAGCAGCCCCCGCTCAGGGGGCTTTTATGGCTACACCTTC. Residues: CASSPRSGGFYGYTF. The V gene is TRBV9, the J gene TRBJ1-2, with 8 bases identical to TRBD1. The length of the CDR3 is 15 residues. With V trimmed by 4 bases and J by 5 bases, 10 bases remained unmatched. Germline loops: CDR1 SGDLS, CDR2 YYNGEE.

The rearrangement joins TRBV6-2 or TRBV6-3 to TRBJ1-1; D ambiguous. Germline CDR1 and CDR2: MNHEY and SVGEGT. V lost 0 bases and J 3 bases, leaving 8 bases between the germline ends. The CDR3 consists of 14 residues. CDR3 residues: CASSYSLGDTEAFF. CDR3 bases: TGTGCCAGCAGTTACTCGCTAGGTGACACTGAAGCTTTCTTT.

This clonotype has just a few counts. The CDR3 DNA reads as TGTGCCAGCAGTGAAGCCGGAGCTACCCACGAGCAGTACTTC. The encoded protein is CASSEAGATHEQYF. This chain connects TRBV6-1 to TRBJ2-7; no clear D gene. Germline CDR1 reads MNHNS; CDR2 reads SASEGT. Between the trimmed V and J ends, which lost 0 bases and 5 bases, there was a span of 11 bases. The CDR3 spans 14 residues.

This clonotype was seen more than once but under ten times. In DNA, the CDR3 is TGTGCCAGTAGTCTCCCCCGGCAGGCGGAATATCCCAAAAACATTCAGTACTTC. Amino acid sequence: CASSLPRQAEYPKNIQYF. V gene TRBV19 combines with J gene TRBJ2-4; no definite D call. This CDR3 comprises 18 residues. V lost 5 bases and J 2 bases, leaving 22 bases between the germline ends. The germline V gene has CDR1 LNHDA and CDR2 SQIVND (reference sequence).

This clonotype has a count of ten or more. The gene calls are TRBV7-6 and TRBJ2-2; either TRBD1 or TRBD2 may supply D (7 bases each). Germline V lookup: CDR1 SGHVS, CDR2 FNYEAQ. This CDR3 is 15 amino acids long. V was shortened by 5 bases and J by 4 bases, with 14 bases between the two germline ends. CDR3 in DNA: TGTGCCAGCAGCCCAGGGGGGGCAAGCACCGGGGAGCTGTTTTTT. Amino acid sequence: CASSPGGASTGELFF. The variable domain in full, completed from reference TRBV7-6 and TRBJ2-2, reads GAGVSQSPRYKVTKRGQDVALRCDPISGHVSLYWYRQALGQGPEFLTYFNYEAQQDKSGLPNDRFSAERPEGSISTLTIQRTEQRDSAMYRCASSPGGASTGELFFGEGSRLTVL.

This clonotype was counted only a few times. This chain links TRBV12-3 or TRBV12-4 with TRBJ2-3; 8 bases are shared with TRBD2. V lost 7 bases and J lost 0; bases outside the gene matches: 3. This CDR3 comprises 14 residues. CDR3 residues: CASNLAGSTDTQYF. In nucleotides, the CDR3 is TGTGCCAGCAATCTAGCGGGTAGCACAGATACGCAGTATTTT.

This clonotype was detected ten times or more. CDR3 in amino acids: CASSLAGFLGQPYTDTQYF. DNA for the CDR3: TGTGCCAGCAGCTTAGCGGGATTTTTGGGACAGCCGTACACAGATACGCAGTATTTT. The chain is built from TRBV7-6 and TRBJ2-3; 7 nucleotides agree with TRBD1. CDR1 is SGHVS and CDR2 is FNYEAQ in the germline V gene. This CDR3 has 19 residues. Trimming at V came to 0 bases and at J to 2 bases, leaving 14 bases not matched to a gene.

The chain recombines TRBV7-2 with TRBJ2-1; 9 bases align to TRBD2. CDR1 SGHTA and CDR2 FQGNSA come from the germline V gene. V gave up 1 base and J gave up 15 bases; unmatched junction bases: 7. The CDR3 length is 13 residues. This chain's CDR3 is CASSLGGGGAPFF. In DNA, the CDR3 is TGTGCCAGCAGCTTAGGGGGCGGGGGGGCGCCGTTCTTC.

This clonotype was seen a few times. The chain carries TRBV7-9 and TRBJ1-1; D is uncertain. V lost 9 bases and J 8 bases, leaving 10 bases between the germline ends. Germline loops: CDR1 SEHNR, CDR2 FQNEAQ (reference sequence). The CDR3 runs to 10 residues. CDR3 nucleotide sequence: TGTGCCAGACAACCAAGGGAAGCTTTCTTT. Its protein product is CARQPREAFF.

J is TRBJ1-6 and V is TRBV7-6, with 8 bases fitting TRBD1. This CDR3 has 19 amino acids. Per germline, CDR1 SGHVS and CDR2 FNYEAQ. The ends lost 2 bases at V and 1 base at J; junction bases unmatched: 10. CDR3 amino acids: CASSLIREDRESYNSPLHF. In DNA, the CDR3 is TGTGCCAGCAGCTTAATACGAGAGGACAGGGAATCCTATAATTCACCCCTCCACTTT.

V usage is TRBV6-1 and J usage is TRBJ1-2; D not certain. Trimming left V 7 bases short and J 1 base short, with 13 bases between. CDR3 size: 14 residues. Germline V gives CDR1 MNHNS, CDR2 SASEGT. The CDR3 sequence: CASTTYDGNYGYTF. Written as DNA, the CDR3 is TGTGCCAGCACCACCTACGACGGTAACTATGGCTACACCTTC.

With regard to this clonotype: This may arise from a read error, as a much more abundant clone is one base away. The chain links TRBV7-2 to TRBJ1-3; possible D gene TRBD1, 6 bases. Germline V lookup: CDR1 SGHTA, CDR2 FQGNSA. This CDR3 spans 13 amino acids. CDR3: CASSSLTGNTVYF. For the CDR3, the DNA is TGTGCCAGCAGCTCCTTGACAGGAAACACCGTATATTTT. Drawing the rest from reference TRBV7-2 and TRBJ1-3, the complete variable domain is GAGVSQSPSNKVTEKGKDVELRCDPISGHTALYWYRQSLGQGLEFLIYFQGNSAPDKSGLPSDRFSAERTGGSVSTLTIQRTQQEDSAVYLCASSSLTGNTVYFGEGSWLTVV.